The rows below give T cell receptor beta chains drawn from one sample of a study of identical twins. From the 5' RACE reads, TCRdb called clonotypes with MiXCR, one entry per CDR3 protein. The repertoire holds about 720,000 distinct CDR3 sequences, roughly 18% seen once, with about an eighth in the top ten. The same sample was also studied in work on T cells expressing NK-cell markers.

Sequenced: PBMCs. The source of these receptors is a young woman in good health. Both conserved end residues are part of each CDR3. The D gene is left open where the match is weak. For some rows the clone size is stated as once, few or many, or as a class when expanded; others skip it.

TRBJ2-7 TRBD1 TRBV6-2/TRBV6-3 few CASSYPGTGKEYF TGTGCCAGCAGTTACCCCGGGACAGGGAAGGAGTACTTC
TRBJ2-3 . TRBV7-9 few CASSRTHPTDTQYF TGTGCCAGCAGCCGTACTCATCCCACAGATACGCAGTATTTT
TRBJ2-7 . TRBV5-1 . CASSSFHEQYF TGCGCCAGCAGCAGCTTCCACGAGCAGTACTTC
TRBJ2-7 TRBD1 TRBV5-1 many CASSLGDSSYEQYF TGCGCCAGCAGCTTGGGGGACAGCTCCTACGAGCAGTACTTC
TRBJ2-2 TRBD1 TRBV6-4 . CASSPRGRLNTGELFF TGTGCCAGCTCTCCGAGGGGGCGATTGAACACCGGGGAGCTGTTTTTT
TRBJ1-1 TRBD1 TRBV12-3/TRBV12-4 few CASKRRDRGSNTEAFF TGTGCCAGCAAACGTCGGGACAGGGGGTCCAACACTGAAGCTTTCTTT
TRBJ2-1 . TRBV11-2 . CASSLRAGLHNEQFF TGTGCCAGCAGCTTAAGGGCGGGACTGCACAATGAGCAGTTCTTC
TRBJ2-3 TRBD2 TRBV29-1 . CSVARTSSSTDTQYF TGCAGCGTTGCCCGGACTAGCTCAAGCACAGATACGCAGTATTTT
TRBJ1-1 . TRBV2 few CAIRTGNTEAFF TGTGCCATCCGGACGGGGAACACTGAAGCTTTCTTT
TRBJ1-2 . TRBV12-3/TRBV12-4 few CASSFGPRSSGYTF TGTGCCAGCAGTTTTGGGCCAAGGTCCTCTGGCTACACCTTC
TRBJ2-1 TRBD2 TRBV12-3/TRBV12-4 few CASSLGGTSPQFF TGTGCCAGCAGTTTAGGGGGGACTAGCCCGCAGTTCTTC
TRBJ2-7 TRBD2 TRBV3-1 . CASSQSLAGGLGQYF TGTGCCAGCAGCCAAAGTCTGGCGGGGGGGCTTGGGCAGTACTTC
TRBJ2-7 TRBD2 TRBV18 . CASSQAGDSEQYF TGTGCCAGCTCACAGGCGGGGGATAGCGAGCAGTACTTC
TRBJ2-5 TRBD1 TRBV20-1 . CSAPPGQGPEETQYF TGCAGTGCCCCCCCGGGACAGGGGCCGGAAGAGACCCAGTACTTC
TRBJ2-7 TRBD2 TRBV20-1 many CSADGLAGGPGYEQYF TGCAGTGCGGACGGACTAGCGGGAGGGCCGGGATACGAGCAGTACTTC
TRBJ2-3 . TRBV30 few CAGYAGITDTQYF TGTGCCGGGTATGCGGGAATCACAGATACGCAGTATTTT
TRBJ1-1 . TRBV27 . CASSSGHYTEAFF TGTGCCAGCAGCTCCGGACATTACACTGAAGCTTTCTTT
TRBJ1-2 . TRBV5-1 few CASRQGYGYTF TGCGCCAGCAGGCAGGGCTATGGCTACACCTTC
TRBJ2-5 TRBD2 TRBV7-2 . CASSAGLRQETQYF TGTGCCAGCAGCGCGGGACTACGCCAAGAGACCCAGTACTTC
TRBJ2-3 . TRBV5-5 few CASSFTLGPDTQYF TGTGCCAGCAGCTTTACATTGGGTCCAGATACGCAGTATTTT
TRBJ2-7 . TRBV3-1 . CASSPGDPPYEQYF TGTGCCAGCAGTCCAGGGGACCCCCCCTACGAGCAGTACTTC
TRBJ2-7 . TRBV7-2 . CASSRSSAFYEQYF TGTGCCAGCAGCAGGTCATCCGCCTTCTACGAGCAGTACTTC
TRBJ1-1 . TRBV19 few CASSDGGRNTEAFF TGTGCCAGTAGTGATGGGGGGAGGAACACTGAAGCTTTCTTT
TRBJ2-7 . TRBV3-1 . CASSQMGLGAEQYF TGTGCCAGCAGCCAAATGGGGCTTGGGGCCGAGCAGTACTTC
TRBJ2-1 . TRBV7-9 few CASSPIPRDHSYNEQFF TGTGCCAGCAGCCCAATCCCTCGGGACCACTCCTACAATGAGCAGTTCTTC
TRBJ2-7 TRBD1 TRBV5-1 . CASSLTDRGGYEQYF TGCGCCAGCAGCTTGACGGACAGGGGGGGTTACGAGCAGTACTTC
TRBJ2-7 . TRBV20-1 . CSAPDRTLGYEQYF TGCAGTGCTCCCGACAGGACCCTAGGGTACGAGCAGTACTTC
TRBJ2-3 . TRBV29-1 once CSATGKKVLTDTLYF TGCAGCGCAACAGGGAAAAAAGTGCTCACAGATACGCTGTATTTT
TRBJ1-2 . TRBV20-1 many CSARDSLRSGTYGYTF TGCAGTGCTAGAGATTCCCTCCGTTCCGGGACCTATGGCTACACCTTC
TRBJ2-7 . TRBV20-1 . CSARRGWVEQYF TGCAGTGCTAGGAGGGGGTGGGTCGAGCAGTACTTC
TRBJ2-1 TRBD2 TRBV20-1 few CSAPGTSGAYNEQFF TGCAGTGCCCCCGGGACTAGCGGAGCTTACAATGAGCAGTTCTTC
TRBJ2-1 TRBD1 TRBV5-1 . CASSPGQMQFF TGCGCCAGCAGCCCGGGACAGATGCAGTTCTTC
TRBJ1-1 . TRBV6-1 few CASRWTLNTEAFF TGTGCCAGCAGATGGACACTGAACACTGAAGCTTTCTTT
TRBJ2-7 . TRBV28 few CASRRGLGDGYEQYF TGTGCCAGCAGACGCGGATTAGGGGATGGATACGAGCAGTACTTC
TRBJ2-1 TRBD2 TRBV9 . CASSVAGLAGVEQFF TGTGCCAGCAGCGTAGCGGGACTAGCGGGGGTTGAGCAGTTCTTC
TRBJ2-5 TRBD1 TRBV12-3/TRBV12-4 few CASSHRDRGPQETQYF TGTGCCAGCAGTCACAGGGACAGGGGGCCCCAAGAGACCCAGTACTTC
TRBJ1-5 . TRBV6-1 . CASSVEGLGVQPQHF TGTGCCAGCAGTGTGGAGGGGCTGGGGGTTCAGCCCCAGCATTTT
TRBJ2-3 TRBD1 TRBV6-1 . CASSTTGFSGRDTQYF TGTGCCAGCAGTACGACAGGGTTTTCGGGAAGAGATACGCAGTATTTT
TRBJ1-1 TRBD1 TRBV5-1 few CASSPTGDTEAFF TGCGCCAGCAGCCCCACAGGGGACACTGAAGCTTTCTTT
TRBJ2-2 TRBD2 TRBV7-2 few CASSRTSGNLLTGELFF TGTGCCAGCAGCCGGACTAGCGGGAACCTCCTCACCGGGGAGCTGTTTTTT
TRBJ2-7 TRBD1 TRBV27 few CASSLIASGQGGIYEQYF TGTGCCAGCAGTTTAATAGCGTCTGGACAGGGCGGAATCTACGAGCAGTACTTC
TRBJ2-7 . TRBV9 . CASSVAGAQQSEQYF TGTGCCAGCAGCGTAGCAGGGGCGCAACAAAGCGAGCAGTACTTC
TRBJ1-1 . TRBV7-9 few CASSVGPMNTEAFF TGTGCCAGCAGCGTGGGACCGATGAACACTGAAGCTTTCTTT
TRBJ2-3 . TRBV7-2 few CASSLGGREDTQYF TGTGCCAGCAGCTTAGGGGGGCGCGAAGATACGCAGTATTTT
TRBJ2-3 TRBD2 TRBV29-1 . CSVDGTSGPTDTQYF TGCAGCGTTGATGGGACTAGCGGACCCACAGATACGCAGTATTTT
TRBJ2-7 TRBD2 TRBV7-9 . CASSTSGKTYEQYF TGTGCCAGCAGCACTAGCGGGAAGACGTACGAGCAGTACTTC
TRBJ2-3 . TRBV7-9 . CASSSRRGPDTQYF TGTGCCAGCAGCTCTCGGAGGGGGCCCGATACGCAGTATTTT
TRBJ1-6 . TRBV12-3/TRBV12-4 . CASSPGGSNSPLHF TGTGCCAGCAGTCCGGGGGGGAGCAATTCACCCCTCCACTTT
TRBJ2-3 . TRBV20-1 few CSARDPRSGRTDTQYF TGCAGTGCTAGAGATCCCCGGTCGGGCAGAACAGATACGCAGTATTTT
TRBJ2-1 TRBD2 TRBV12-3/TRBV12-4 . CASSLGLAGAYEQFF TGTGCCAGCAGTTTAGGGCTAGCGGGAGCCTATGAGCAGTTCTTC
TRBJ2-2 . TRBV20-1 few CSARDIEASDTGELFF TGCAGTGCTAGAGACATAGAGGCCAGTGACACCGGGGAGCTGTTTTTT
TRBJ1-1 . TRBV12-3/TRBV12-4 many CASRQQTGGVTEAFF TGTGCCAGCAGACAACAGACGGGGGGAGTGACTGAAGCTTTCTTT
TRBJ2-7 . TRBV20-1 few CSAPGTHHHYEQYF TGCAGTGCCCCTGGGACTCACCACCACTACGAGCAGTACTTC
TRBJ1-1 TRBD1 TRBV5-1 . CASSTRTGGSNTEAFF TGCGCCAGCAGCACTCGGACAGGGGGCTCGAACACTGAAGCTTTCTTT
TRBJ2-3 . TRBV27 . CASSLKGGWDWTDTQYF TGTGCCAGCAGTTTAAAAGGGGGATGGGATTGGACAGATACGCAGTATTTT
TRBJ2-3 TRBD2 TRBV5-1 few CASSLSTSGADTQYF TGCGCCAGCAGCCTGTCGACTAGCGGGGCGGATACGCAGTATTTT
TRBJ2-5 . TRBV10-3 few CAISEFRAGSQETQYF TGTGCCATCAGTGAATTCAGGGCAGGAAGTCAAGAGACCCAGTACTTC
TRBJ2-4 . TRBV5-1 . CASSPTRLGNIQYF TGCGCCAGCAGCCCGACCCGGCTAGGAAACATTCAGTACTTC